These 28 T cell receptor beta chains came from one sample sequenced in a study of immune evolution from preneoplasia to lung adenocarcinoma. The data were produced by immunoSEQ multiplex PCR, yet TCRdb's version contains in-frame clones alone and is incomplete. The sample lists around 10,000 clones; over 70% were seen once. The sample comprised FFPE minimally invasive lung adenocarcinoma tissue. Receptors originate from a person aged 60-79 years with lung adenocarcinoma.

This chain links TRBV7-9 with TRBJ2-7, with 8 bases matching TRBD1. The junction had 16 bases not matched to a gene; V was cut back by 5 bases and J by 4 bases. Germline V gene sequence: CDR1 SEHNR, CDR2 FQNEAQ (reference sequence). The CDR3 loop spans 17 amino acids. The CDR3 reads CASSRRISDREGYEQYF. The CDR3, as DNA: TGTGCCAGCAGCCGTAGAATTTCGGACAGGGAAGGTTACGAGCAGTACTTC.

This sequence joins TRBV28 and TRBJ1-4; D is uncertain. CDR3 length equals 13 residues. Trimming took 6 bases from V and 2 from J, leaving 7 bases between them. Germline V CDR1 and CDR2: MDHEN, SYDVKM. CDR3 coding DNA: TGTGCCAGCAGGACTAGCACTAATGAAAAACTGTTTTTT. This codes for CASRTSTNEKLFF.

V is TRBV5-1 and J is TRBJ2-7, with 9 bases aligning to TRBD1. The CDR3 totals 18 residues. Germline V gene sequence: CDR1 SGHRS, CDR2 YFSETQ. After removal of 4 bases from V and 7 bases from J, the junction contained 21 bases not matched to a gene. The CDR3 spells CASSHSRDRASPLREQYF. The CDR3 DNA sequence: TGCGCCAGCAGCCATTCCCGGGACAGGGCCTCCCCCTTGAGGGAGCAGTACTTC.

This CDR3 is CAIKGTANQPQHF. DNA of the CDR3: TGTGCCATCAAGGGGACAGCTAATCAGCCCCAGCATTTT. V is TRBV10-3 and J is TRBJ1-5; the match to TRBD1 covers 7 bases. The germline CDR1 and CDR2 sequences are ENHRY and SYGVKD. This CDR3 is 13 amino acids long. V shed 7 bases, J shed 4 bases, and the junction held 4 bases outside the gene matches.

This clone was seen a few times. The chain is built from TRBV27 and TRBJ2-7, with 8 bases identical to TRBD2. The junction had 13 bases not matched to a gene; V was cut back by 6 bases and J by 6 bases. The CDR3 length is 15 residues. Germline assignment: CDR1 MNHEY and CDR2 SMNVEV (reference sequence). Here the CDR3 reads CASSSGGAGEGEQYF. The CDR3 nucleotides are TGTGCCAGCAGCTCCGGCGGAGCGGGAGAGGGCGAGCAGTACTTC.

V gene TRBV30 combines with J gene TRBJ1-5, with 7 bases that match TRBD1. Germline CDR1 GTSNPN, CDR2 SVGIG (reference sequence). The CDR3 loop spans 15 amino acids. Trimming cost V 1 base and J 5 bases; bases outside gene matches: 8. The CDR3 region has the DNA TGTGCCTGGAGTGGAGACCGACAGGGCGATCAGCCCCAGCATTTT. Protein product: CAWSGDRQGDQPQHF.

The chain has TRBV5-1 and TRBJ2-3; D is unresolved. Deletions cut 3 bases from V and 1 base from J, with 18 bases between. This CDR3 is built from 17 residues. Germline-derived CDR1 and CDR2 are SGHRS and YFSETQ. CDR3 nucleotides: TGCGCCAGCAGCTCAGGCGCTGGGGTGGGTGGCACAGATACGCAGTATTTT. It is translated as CASSSGAGVGGTDTQYF.

The rearrangement joins TRBV28 to TRBJ2-4, with a possible D match to TRBD2 (5 bases). The V end was cut by 6 bases, the J end by 0 bases, with 12 bases between. The CDR3 spans 15 residues. Germline V gene sequence: CDR1 MDHEN, CDR2 SYDVKM. The CDR3 region is CASSPGREAKNIQYF. For the CDR3, the DNA is TGTGCCAGCAGCCCAGGACGGGAAGCCAAAAACATTCAGTACTTC.

This clone appeared once. V usage is TRBV29-1 and J usage is TRBJ2-7; 10 bases are shared with TRBD1. The CDR3 runs to 13 residues. The germline CDR1 and CDR2 sequences are SQVTM and ANQGSEA. J lost 2 bases, V lost 6 bases, and 4 bases had no gene match. The chain's CDR3 is CSVLGTGAYEQYF. CDR3 coding DNA: TGCAGCGTGCTCGGGACAGGGGCCTACGAGCAGTACTTC.

This clone is a singleton in its sample. The gene calls are TRBV19 and TRBJ2-5, with 8 bases fitting TRBD1. Germline CDR1 reads LNHDA; CDR2 reads SQIVND (reference sequence). The V gene end was trimmed by 11 bases and the J gene end by 3 bases; junction bases not matched to a gene: 5. The length of the CDR3 is 12 residues. The CDR3 loop reads CAGMDREETQYF. CDR3 nucleotide sequence: TGTGCCGGAATGGACAGGGAAGAGACCCAGTACTTC.

This rearrangement joins TRBV9 to TRBJ2-2, with 10 positions matching TRBD1. Germline CDR1 reads SGDLS; CDR2 reads YYNGEE. The CDR3 spans 15 residues. Trimming cost V 3 bases and J 6 bases; bases outside gene matches: 5. The CDR3 DNA follows: TGTGCCAGCAGCGCCCGGACAGGGGGGTCCGGGGAGCTGTTTTTT. Its translation is CASSARTGGSGELFF.

This clone was seen only a few times. The chain links TRBV18 to TRBJ1-1; 7 bases map to TRBD1. The CDR3 totals 15 residues. CDR1 is KGHSH, CDR2 LQKENI, per germline. Germline trimming cut 3 bases from V and 0 bases from J; bases unmatched to any gene: 4. In nucleotides, the CDR3 is TGTGCCAGCTCACCTCGACAGGGCGTGAACACTGAAGCTTTCTTT. Amino acid sequence: CASSPRQGVNTEAFF.

The J gene is TRBJ2-3, the V gene TRBV6-5, with a weak D call TRBD2 (5 bases). The germline gives CDR1 MNHEY, CDR2 SVGAGI. V lost 6 bases and J lost 5, with 12 bases in between. The CDR3 runs to 13 residues. The DNA of the CDR3 is TGTGCCAGCAGACCCCCGGGAAGAGATACGCAGTATTTT. Encoded protein: CASRPPGRDTQYF.

Here the CDR3 DNA reads TGCAGTGCCGAGGCCCAAGAGACCCAGTACTTC. It yields the protein CSAEAQETQYF. The J gene is TRBJ2-5, the V gene TRBV20-1; D call uncertain. Trimming pared 6 bases from V and 1 base from J, leaving 6 bases between. The CDR3 spans 11 residues. CDR1 and CDR2 from the germline V gene are DFQATT and SNEGSKA (reference sequence).

V is TRBV6-6 and J is TRBJ2-3; D may be TRBD1 (6 bases). Germline CDR1 reads MNHNY; CDR2 reads SVGAGI (reference sequence). V lost 5 bases and J lost 3, with 15 bases in between. The CDR3 has 15 residues. CDR3: CASSLRGPETDTQYF. CDR3 nucleotides: TGTGCCAGCAGTCTCAGGGGCCCTGAGACAGATACGCAGTATTTT.

CDR3 in DNA: TGTGCCAGCAGCTTAACAGCGGGGGGCCCCAGCACAGATACGCAGTATTTT. Amino acids: CASSLTAGGPSTDTQYF. The rearrangement uses TRBV7-3 and TRBJ2-3; TRBD2 agrees at 9 bases. This CDR3 is built from 17 residues. Germline lookup yields CDR1 SGHTA and CDR2 FQGTGA. The V segment lost 0 bases and the J segment 0 bases; nucleotides outside the gene matches: 4.

The chain links TRBV19 to TRBJ1-3, with D tentatively TRBD1 (6 bases). CDR1 is LNHDA and CDR2 is SQIVND in the germline V gene (reference sequence). Between the trimmed V and J ends, which lost 5 bases and 0 bases, there was a span of 11 bases. The CDR3 contains 15 residues. CDR3 sequence reads: CASSPQGSSGNTIYF. The DNA for the CDR3 is TGTGCCAGTAGTCCCCAGGGGAGCTCTGGAAACACCATATATTTT.

The chain carries TRBV30 and TRBJ1-2; D unresolved. Germline CDR1 is GTSNPN and CDR2 is SVGIG (reference sequence). This CDR3 region has 15 residues. The germline V and J ends were trimmed by 4 bases and 0 bases, with 15 bases remaining between them. The CDR3 coding sequence is TGTGCCTGGATTTGGTCGGCACCTTCTAACTATGGCTACACCTTC. This gives the protein CAWIWSAPSNYGYTF.

This chain connects TRBV27 to TRBJ2-5; D remains unclear. V was shortened by 1 base and J by 2 bases, with 8 bases between the two germline ends. There are 14 residues in the CDR3. Germline CDR1 MNHEY, CDR2 SMNVEV (reference sequence). The CDR3 coding sequence is TGTGCCAGCAGTTTATACCCCTGGCAAGAGACCCAGTACTTC. Protein: CASSLYPWQETQYF.

This clone was detected only a few times. The chain joins TRBV6-4 to TRBJ1-2, with a tentative D call TRBD1 (5 bases). Trimming shortened V by 4 bases and J by 4 bases, and 10 bases separated the two germline ends. CDR1 MRHNA and CDR2 SNTAGT come from the germline V gene. The CDR3 consists of 13 residues. CDR3 sequence: CASSGGEGYGYTF. The CDR3 DNA reads TGTGCCAGCAGTGGAGGGGAGGGCTATGGCTACACCTTC.

The chain has TRBV7-9 and TRBJ2-3, with D perhaps matching TRBD2 (6 bases). The length of the CDR3 is 16 residues. CDR1 is SEHNR, CDR2 FQNEAQ, per germline (reference sequence). Trimming removed 5 bases from V and 8 bases from J, with 23 bases in between. Here the CDR3 reads CASSPFGRDGQSTQYF. CDR3 bases: TGTGCCAGCAGCCCCTTTGGGCGGGACGGCCAAAGTACGCAGTATTTT.

This clone was observed a handful of times. The V call is TRBV6-6, the J call TRBJ2-1; maybe TRBD1 (6 bases). The CDR3 covers 15 residues. In germline, CDR1 is MNHNY, CDR2 SVGAGI (reference sequence). Trimming left V 2 bases short and J 2 bases short, with 10 bases between. As DNA, the CDR3 is TGTGCCAGCAGTTACGTGGGGGCGGCCTACAATGAGCAGTTCTTC. Translated, it gives CASSYVGAAYNEQFF.

This clone was counted between two and nine times. The chain combines TRBV4-3 with TRBJ1-2, with no clear D. This CDR3 is 14 amino acids long. V was cut by 0 bases and J by 4 bases, with 9 bases left in between. Germline V gene lookup returns CDR1 LGHNA and CDR2 YSLEER. CDR3 bases: TGCGCCAGCAGCCAAGATCGGAATGGCTATGGCTACACCTTC. Protein sequence: CASSQDRNGYGYTF.

CDR3 in amino acids: CASSLWASTDTQYF. DNA for the CDR3: TGTGCCAGCAGTTTATGGGCCAGCACAGATACGCAGTATTTT. The chain is built from TRBV5-8 and TRBJ2-3; D remains unclear. Germline loops: CDR1 SGHTS, CDR2 YDEGEE. Trimming took 5 bases from V and 0 from J, leaving 10 bases between them. The CDR3 extends over 14 amino acids.

The V gene is TRBV5-4, the J gene TRBJ2-5; a possible D gene is TRBD1 (6 bases). V was trimmed by 0 bases and J by 5 bases, leaving 17 bases between them. Germline V gene data show CDR1 as SGHNT and CDR2 as YYREEE (reference sequence). CDR3 length: 16 amino acids. The CDR3 spells CASSLGTGSREETQYF. CDR3 nucleotide sequence: TGTGCCAGCAGCTTGGGAACAGGGTCGCGTGAGGAGACCCAGTACTTC.

The chain couples TRBV29-1 to TRBJ2-5, with D possibly being TRBD1 (6 bases). CDR3 length equals 15 residues. From germline, CDR1 is SQVTM and CDR2 ANQGSEA. Between the trimmed V and J ends, which lost 7 bases and 4 bases, there was a span of 22 bases. CDR3 in DNA: TGCAGCGCACAATCCCCCCACAGGGCGAGAGAGACCCAGTACTTC. This gives the protein CSAQSPHRARETQYF.

To note about this clone: An end of the junction differs from the germline gene, which may be a read error. The rearrangement joins TRBV29-1 to TRBJ1-3, with TRBD1 matching 8 bases. Germline V gene data show CDR1 as SQVTM and CDR2 as ANQGSEA. The CDR3 extends over 14 amino acids. The CDR3 loop reads CSVGDRSSENTIYF. Written as DNA, the CDR3 is TGCAGCGTCGGGGACAGGAGCTCTGAAAACACCATATATTTT. Variable domain in full (rest from reference TRBV29-1 and TRBJ1-3): SAVISQKPSRDICQRGTSLTIQCQVDSQVTMMFWYRQQPGQSLTLIATANQGSEATYESGFVIDKFPISRPNLTFSTLTVSNMSPEDSSIYLCSVGDRSSENTIYFGEGSWLTVV.

V gene TRBV9 combines with J gene TRBJ2-1; weak D call: TRBD2 (6 bases). The germline V gene encodes CDR1 SGDLS and CDR2 YYNGEE. Trimming shortened V by 0 bases and J by 8 bases, and 18 bases separated the two germline ends. The CDR3 length is 16 residues. CDR3 loop: CASSVVGTQIRHEQFF. CDR3 nucleotides: TGTGCCAGCAGCGTAGTCGGGACTCAAATAAGGCATGAGCAGTTCTTC. The variable domain in full, with the rest retrieved from reference TRBV9 and TRBJ2-1, is DSGVTQTPKHLITATGQRVTLRCSPRSGDLSVYWYQQSLDQGLQFLIQYYNGEERAKGNILERFSAQQFPDLHSELNLSSLELGDSALYFCASSVVGTQIRHEQFFGPGTRLTVL.